This record concerns one TCR beta chain sequence. What it binds is not known. The data were taken from a study of cytotoxic CD8 clonotypes in ibrutinib-treated CLL. Study-wide context: Enrolment comprised approximately 10 relapsed/refractory and approximately 16 treatment-naive patients; fewer than 18 were IGHV unmutated. Broader study findings: At the start, clonality exceeded age-matched healthy donors and followed circulating CD8+ T-cell counts. Clonality went up at ibrutinib response and then declined back toward baseline at progression.

Data came from immunoSEQ multiplex PCR; TCRdb stores just in-frame clones and leaves some out. There are 50,000 to 65,000 clones in the sample; less than 60% occur only once, and roughly 14% lies in the top ten. The CDR3 runs 13 residues. V was clipped by 5 bases and J by 5 bases, with 11 bases between them. Germline V gene lookup returns CDR1 SGHRS and CDR2 YFSETQ. The receptor was derived from a human donor with chronic lymphocytic leukemia. The sequences come from PBMCs, collected after 12 months of ibrutinib treatment. The chain employs TRBV5-1 and TRBJ2-1; TRBD2 is a possible D gene (6 bases). CDR3 loop: CASRTGVDNEQFF. CDR3 nucleotide sequence: TGCGCCAGCAGGACGGGAGTCGACAATGAGCAGTTCTTC.